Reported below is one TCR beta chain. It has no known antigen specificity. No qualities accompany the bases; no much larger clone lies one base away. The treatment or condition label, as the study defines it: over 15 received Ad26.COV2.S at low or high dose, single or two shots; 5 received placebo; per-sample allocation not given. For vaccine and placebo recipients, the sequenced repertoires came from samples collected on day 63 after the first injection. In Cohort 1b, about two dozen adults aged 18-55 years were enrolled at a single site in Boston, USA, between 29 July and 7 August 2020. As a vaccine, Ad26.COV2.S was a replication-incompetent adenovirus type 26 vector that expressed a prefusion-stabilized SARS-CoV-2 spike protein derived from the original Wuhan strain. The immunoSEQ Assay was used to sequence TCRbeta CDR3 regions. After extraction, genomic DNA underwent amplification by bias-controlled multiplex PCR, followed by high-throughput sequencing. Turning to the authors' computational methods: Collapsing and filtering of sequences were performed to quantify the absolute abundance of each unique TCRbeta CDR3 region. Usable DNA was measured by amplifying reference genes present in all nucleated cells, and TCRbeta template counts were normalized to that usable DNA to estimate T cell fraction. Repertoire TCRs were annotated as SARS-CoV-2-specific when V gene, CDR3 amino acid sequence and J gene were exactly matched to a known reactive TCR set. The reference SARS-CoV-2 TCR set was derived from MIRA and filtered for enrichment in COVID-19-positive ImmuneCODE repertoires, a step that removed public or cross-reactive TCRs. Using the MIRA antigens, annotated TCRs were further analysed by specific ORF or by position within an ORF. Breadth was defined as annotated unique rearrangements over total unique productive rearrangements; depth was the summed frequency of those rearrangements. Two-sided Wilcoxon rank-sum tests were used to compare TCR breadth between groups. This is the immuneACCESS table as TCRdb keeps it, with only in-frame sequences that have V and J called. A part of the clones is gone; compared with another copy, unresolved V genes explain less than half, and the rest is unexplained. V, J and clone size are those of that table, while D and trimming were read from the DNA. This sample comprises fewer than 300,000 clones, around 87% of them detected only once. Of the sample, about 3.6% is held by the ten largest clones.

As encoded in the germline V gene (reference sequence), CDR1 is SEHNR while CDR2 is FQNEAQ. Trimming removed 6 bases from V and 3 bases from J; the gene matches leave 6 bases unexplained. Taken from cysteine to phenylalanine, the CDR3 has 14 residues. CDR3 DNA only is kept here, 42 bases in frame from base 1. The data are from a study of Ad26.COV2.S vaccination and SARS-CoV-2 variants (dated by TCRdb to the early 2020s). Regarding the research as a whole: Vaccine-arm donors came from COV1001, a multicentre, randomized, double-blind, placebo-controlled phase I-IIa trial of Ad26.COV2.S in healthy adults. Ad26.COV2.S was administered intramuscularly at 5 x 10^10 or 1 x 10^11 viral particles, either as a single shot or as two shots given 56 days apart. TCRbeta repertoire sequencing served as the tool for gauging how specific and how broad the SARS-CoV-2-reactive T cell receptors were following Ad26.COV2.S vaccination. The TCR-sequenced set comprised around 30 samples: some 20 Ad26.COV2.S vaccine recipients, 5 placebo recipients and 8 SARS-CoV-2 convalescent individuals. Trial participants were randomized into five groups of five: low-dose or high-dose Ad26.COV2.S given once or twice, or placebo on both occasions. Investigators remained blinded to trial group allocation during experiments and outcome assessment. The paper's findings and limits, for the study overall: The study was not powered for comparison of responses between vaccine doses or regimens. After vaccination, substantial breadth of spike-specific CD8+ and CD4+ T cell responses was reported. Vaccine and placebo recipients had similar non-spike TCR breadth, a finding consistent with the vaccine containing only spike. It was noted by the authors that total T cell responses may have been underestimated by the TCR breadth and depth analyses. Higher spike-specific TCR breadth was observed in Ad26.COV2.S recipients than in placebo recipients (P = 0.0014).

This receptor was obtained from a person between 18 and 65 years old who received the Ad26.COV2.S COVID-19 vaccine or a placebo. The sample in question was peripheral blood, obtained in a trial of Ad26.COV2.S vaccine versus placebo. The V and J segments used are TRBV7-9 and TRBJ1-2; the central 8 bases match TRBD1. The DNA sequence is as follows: TGTGCCAGCAGACTCGGACAGGGTGACTATGGCTACACCTTC. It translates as CASRLGQGDYGYTF.